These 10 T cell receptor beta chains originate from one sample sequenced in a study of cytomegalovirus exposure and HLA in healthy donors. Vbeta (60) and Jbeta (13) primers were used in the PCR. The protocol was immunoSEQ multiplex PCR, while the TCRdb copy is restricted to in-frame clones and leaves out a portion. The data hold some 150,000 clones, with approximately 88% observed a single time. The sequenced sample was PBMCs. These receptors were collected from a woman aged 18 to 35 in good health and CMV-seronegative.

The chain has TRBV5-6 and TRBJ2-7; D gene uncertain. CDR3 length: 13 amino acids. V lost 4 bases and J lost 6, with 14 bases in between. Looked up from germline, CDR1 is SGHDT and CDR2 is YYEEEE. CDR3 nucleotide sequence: TGTGCCAGCAGCCCCTGGGCCGGCTCCGAGCAGTACTTC. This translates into CASSPWAGSEQYF.

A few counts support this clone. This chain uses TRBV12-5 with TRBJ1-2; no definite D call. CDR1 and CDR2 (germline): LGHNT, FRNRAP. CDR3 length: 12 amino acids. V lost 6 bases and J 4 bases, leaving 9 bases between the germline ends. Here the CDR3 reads CASGPTAYGYTF. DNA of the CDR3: TGTGCTAGTGGACCCACAGCCTATGGCTACACCTTC.

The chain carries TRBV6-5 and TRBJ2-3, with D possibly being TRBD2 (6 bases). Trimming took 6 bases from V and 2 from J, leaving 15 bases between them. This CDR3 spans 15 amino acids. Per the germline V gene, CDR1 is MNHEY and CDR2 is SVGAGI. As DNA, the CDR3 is TGTGCCAGCAGGGAGTGGGGGGAGTTCACAGATACGCAGTATTTT. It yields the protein CASREWGEFTDTQYF.

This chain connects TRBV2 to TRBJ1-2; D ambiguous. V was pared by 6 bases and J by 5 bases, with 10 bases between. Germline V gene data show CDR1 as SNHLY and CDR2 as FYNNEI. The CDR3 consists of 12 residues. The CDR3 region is CASRRAFYGYTF. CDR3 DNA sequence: TGTGCCAGCAGGAGGGCGTTTTATGGCTACACCTTC.

The CDR3 region has the DNA TGTGCCAGCAGCGGGGACAGAAACACCATATATTTT. This gives the protein CASSGDRNTIYF. V usage is TRBV9 and J usage is TRBJ1-3; D may be TRBD1 (6 bases). V lost 3 bases to trimming and J lost 5 bases, with 6 bases between them. The CDR3 length is 12 residues. Germline CDR1 and CDR2: SGDLS and YYNGEE.

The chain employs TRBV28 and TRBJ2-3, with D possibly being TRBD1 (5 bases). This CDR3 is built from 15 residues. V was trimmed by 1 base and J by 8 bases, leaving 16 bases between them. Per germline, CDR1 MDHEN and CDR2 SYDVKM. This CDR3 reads CASSLFIRGLGTQYF. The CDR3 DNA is TGTGCCAGCAGTTTATTCATAAGGGGCCTGGGTACGCAGTATTTT.

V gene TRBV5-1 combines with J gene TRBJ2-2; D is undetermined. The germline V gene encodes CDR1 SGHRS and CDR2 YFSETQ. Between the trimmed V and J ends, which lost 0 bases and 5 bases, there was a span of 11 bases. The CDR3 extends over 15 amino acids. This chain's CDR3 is CASSLGLGGTGELFF. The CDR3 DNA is TGCGCCAGCAGCTTGGGGCTAGGTGGGACCGGGGAGCTGTTTTTT.

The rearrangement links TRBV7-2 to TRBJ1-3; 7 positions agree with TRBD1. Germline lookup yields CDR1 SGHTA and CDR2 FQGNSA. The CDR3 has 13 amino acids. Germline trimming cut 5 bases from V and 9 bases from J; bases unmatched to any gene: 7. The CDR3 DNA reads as TGTGCCAGCAGCCCAGGACAGGCGTCCACCATATATTTT. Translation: CASSPGQASTIYF.

The CDR3 spells CASSPLSEAASSGNTIYF. CDR3 in DNA: TGTGCCAGCTCACCCCTCTCTGAGGCCGCCAGCTCTGGAAACACCATATATTTT. The J gene is TRBJ1-3, the V gene TRBV18; D unclear. The CDR3 is made up of 18 amino acids. V was cut by 3 bases and J by 0 bases, with 18 bases left in between. CDR1 and CDR2 (germline): KGHSH, LQKENI.

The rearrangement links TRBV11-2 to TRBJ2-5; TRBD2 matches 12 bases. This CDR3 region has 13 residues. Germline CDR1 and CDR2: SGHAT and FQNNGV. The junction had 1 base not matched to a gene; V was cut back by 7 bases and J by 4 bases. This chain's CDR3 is CASKLAGGETQYF. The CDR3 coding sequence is TGTGCCAGCAAACTAGCGGGGGGAGAGACCCAGTACTTC.